This entry features one T cell receptor (beta chain) sequence. This clone's antigen is unknown. Base qualities are missing; no much larger clone stands one base away. The library was made by the immunoSEQ multiplex PCR assay. The authors' analysis ran thus. To diagnose cytomegalovirus status from the catalog of TCR beta chain sequences, a statistical classification framework was built. Here the immuneACCESS table is served through TCRdb, limited to in-frame sequences with V and J called. Missing clones are a known gap in these copies; in checked studies unresolved V genes cover under half, and the rest lacks a known reason. The V and J calls and clone size come from that table; D and trimming were worked out from the DNA. The sample table shows about 160,000 clones, and about 86% are seen once. The ten largest clonotypes hold 4.5% to 7% of the sample. The sample originates from a study of cytomegalovirus exposure and HLA in healthy donors (dated by TCRdb to 2016 to 2017). Background on the whole study: A later analysis indicated that the 90 to 150 validation repertoires were generated on the platform also employed for the 700 or so repertoires of the first cohort. A separate validation cohort of roughly 120 different subjects was used in addition to the 666-subject first cohort. To predict cytomegalovirus infection status, the study brought together high-throughput TCR immunosequencing, statistical association of individual TCRs with disease status, and machine learning. The study aimed to test whether signatures of past pathogen exposure could be identified by cataloging public T cell receptors.

General conclusions and limits of the study: In the study, roughly 160 TCR beta chains were listed as associated with cytomegalovirus. The authors suggested that the approach could potentially be extended to other disease states and immunological phenotypes. All 120 or so repertoires were used to score co-occurrence in the validation cohort in a later analysis, because that analysis had no HLA typing for the cohort. While some public TCRs were present in many individuals, most TCR sequences turned up only very rarely across donors. The classifier was reported to diagnose cytomegalovirus status with high specificity and sensitivity in both the original and validation cohorts. Three of the identified cytomegalovirus-associated TCR beta chains were confirmed in vitro to be specific for cytomegalovirus antigens. Subsequent analysis determined that TCRs grouped into clusters in the first cohort also showed a tendency toward co-occurrence across the roughly 110 validation repertoires, and 94% of cluster scores exceeded 0.

Donors formed part of the validation cohort, which comprised fewer than 150 subjects and was distinct from the first cohort of 550 to 850 subjects. The CDR3 runs 17 amino acids, cysteine and phenylalanine included. Here the CDR3 DNA is all that survives: 51 bases in frame from base 1. The CDR1 and CDR2 encoded by the germline V gene are SGHVS and FQNEAQ. Trimmed from V: 5 bases; trimmed from J: 0 bases; junction bases lacking a gene match: 7. The rearrangement combines TRBV7-8 with TRBJ2-7; the central 13 bases match TRBD2. The sequence derives from a woman younger than 45 in good health and CMV-seronegative. Sequencing input: PBMCs. The CDR3 in this case is CASSPGLAGTNSYEQYF. The nucleotide sequence reads as follows: TGTGCCAGCAGCCCGGGACTAGCGGGAACCAACTCCTACGAGCAGTACTTC. The CDR3 plus the reference TRBV7-8 and TRBJ2-7 genes for the other parts give the full variable domain: GAGVSQSPRYKVAKRGQDVALRCDPISGHVSLFWYQQALGQGPEFLTYFQNEAQLDKSGLPSDRFFAERPEGSVSTLKIQRTQQEDSAVYLCASSPGLAGTNSYEQYFGPGTRLTVT.